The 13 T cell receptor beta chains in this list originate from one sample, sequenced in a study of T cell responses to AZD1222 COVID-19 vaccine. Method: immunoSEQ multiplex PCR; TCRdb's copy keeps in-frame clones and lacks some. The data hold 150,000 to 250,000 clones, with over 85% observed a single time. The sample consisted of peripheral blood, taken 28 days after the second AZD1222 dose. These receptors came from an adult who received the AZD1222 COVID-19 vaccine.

CDR3 sequence: CASTRDRGETQYF. In DNA form, the CDR3 reads TGTGCCAGTACCCGGGACAGGGGTGAGACCCAGTACTTC. The chain is built from TRBV19 and TRBJ2-5; 10 bases are shared with TRBD1. Germline values: CDR1 LNHDA, CDR2 SQIVND (reference sequence). The CDR3 runs 13 residues. J gave up 5 bases and V 7 bases, and 4 bases lay outside the gene matches.

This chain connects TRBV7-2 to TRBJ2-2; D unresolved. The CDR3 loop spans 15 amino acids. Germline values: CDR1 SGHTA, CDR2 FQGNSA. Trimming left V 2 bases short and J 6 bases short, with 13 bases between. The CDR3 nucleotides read TGTGCCAGCAGCTTATATTTTGGGTCCCCCGGGGAGCTGTTTTTT. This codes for CASSLYFGSPGELFF.

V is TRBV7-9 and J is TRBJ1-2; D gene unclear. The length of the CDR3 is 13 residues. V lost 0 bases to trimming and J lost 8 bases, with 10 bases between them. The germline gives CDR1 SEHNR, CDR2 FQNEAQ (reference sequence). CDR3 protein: CASSLAWVGGYTF. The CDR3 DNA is TGTGCCAGCAGCTTAGCTTGGGTTGGGGGCTACACCTTC.

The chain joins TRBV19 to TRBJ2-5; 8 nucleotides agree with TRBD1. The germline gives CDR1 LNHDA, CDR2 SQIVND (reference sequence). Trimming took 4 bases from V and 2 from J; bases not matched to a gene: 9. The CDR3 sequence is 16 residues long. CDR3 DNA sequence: TGTGCCAGTAGTACTATCAGTGGACAGGGACAAGAGACCCAGTACTTC. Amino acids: CASSTISGQGQETQYF. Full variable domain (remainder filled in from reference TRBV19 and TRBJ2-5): DGGITQSPKYLFRKEGQNVTLSCEQNLNHDAMYWYRQDPGQGLRLIYYSQIVNDFQKGDIAEGYSVSREKKESFPLTVTSAQKNPTAFYLCASSTISGQGQETQYFGPGTRLLVL.

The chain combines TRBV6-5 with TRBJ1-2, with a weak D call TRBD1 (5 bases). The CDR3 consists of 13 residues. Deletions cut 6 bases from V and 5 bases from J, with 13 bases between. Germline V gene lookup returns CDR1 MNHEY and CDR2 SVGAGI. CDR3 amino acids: CASSAQGFYGYTF. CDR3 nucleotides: TGTGCCAGCAGCGCCCAGGGTTTTTATGGCTACACCTTC.

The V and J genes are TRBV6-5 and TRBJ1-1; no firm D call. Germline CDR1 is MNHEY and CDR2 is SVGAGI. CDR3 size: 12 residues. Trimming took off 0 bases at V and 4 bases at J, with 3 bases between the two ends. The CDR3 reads CASSYSSTEAFF. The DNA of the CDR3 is TGTGCCAGCAGTTACTCCAGCACTGAAGCTTTCTTT.

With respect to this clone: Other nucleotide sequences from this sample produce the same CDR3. DNA for the CDR3: TGTGCCAGCAGCCAAGACGGAAACACCATATATTTT. Its translation: CASSQDGNTIYF. The V call is TRBV3-1 (or the pseudogene TRBV3-2), the J call TRBJ1-3; D gene uncertain. Trimming removed 0 bases at V and 4 bases at J, with 1 base between. The V gene's germline CDR1 is LGHDT and CDR2 YNNKEL (reference sequence). The CDR3 runs 12 residues.

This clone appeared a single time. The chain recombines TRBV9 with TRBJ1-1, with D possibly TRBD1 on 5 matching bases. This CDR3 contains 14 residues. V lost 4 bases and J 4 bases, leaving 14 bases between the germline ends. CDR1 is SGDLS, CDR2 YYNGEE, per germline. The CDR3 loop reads CASSLRGNPTEAFF. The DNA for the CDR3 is TGTGCCAGCAGCTTGAGGGGTAATCCCACTGAAGCTTTCTTT.

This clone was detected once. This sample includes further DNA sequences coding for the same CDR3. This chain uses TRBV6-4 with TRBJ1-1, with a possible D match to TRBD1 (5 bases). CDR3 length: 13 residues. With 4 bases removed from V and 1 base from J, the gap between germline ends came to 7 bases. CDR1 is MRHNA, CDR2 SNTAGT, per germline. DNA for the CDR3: TGTGCCAGCAGTGCCCAGGGGAACACTGAAGCTTTCTTT. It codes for CASSAQGNTEAFF.

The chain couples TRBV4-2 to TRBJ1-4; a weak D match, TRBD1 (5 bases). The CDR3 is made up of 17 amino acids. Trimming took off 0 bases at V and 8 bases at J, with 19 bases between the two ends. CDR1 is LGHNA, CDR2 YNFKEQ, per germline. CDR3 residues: CASSQDPGTGVDEKLFF. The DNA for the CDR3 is TGTGCCAGCAGCCAAGACCCGGGCACGGGGGTAGACGAAAAACTGTTTTTT.

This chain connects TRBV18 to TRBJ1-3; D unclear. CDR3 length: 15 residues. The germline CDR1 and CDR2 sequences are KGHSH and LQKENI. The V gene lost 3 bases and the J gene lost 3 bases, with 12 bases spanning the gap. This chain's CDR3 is CASSPSMGGGNTIYF. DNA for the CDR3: TGTGCCAGCTCACCTTCGATGGGAGGTGGAAACACCATATATTTT.

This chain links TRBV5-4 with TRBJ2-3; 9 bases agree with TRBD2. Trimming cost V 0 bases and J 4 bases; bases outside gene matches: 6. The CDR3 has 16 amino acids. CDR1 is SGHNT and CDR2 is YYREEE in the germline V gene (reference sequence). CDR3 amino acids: CASSLGTSVGADTQYF. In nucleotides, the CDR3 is TGTGCCAGCAGCTTGGGGACTAGCGTGGGGGCAGATACGCAGTATTTT. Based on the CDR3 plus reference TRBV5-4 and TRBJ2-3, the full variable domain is ETGVTQSPTHLIKTRGQQVTLRCSSQSGHNTVSWYQQALGQGPQFIFQYYREEENGRGNFPPRFSGLQFPNYSSELNVNALELDDSALYLCASSLGTSVGADTQYFGPGTRLTVL.

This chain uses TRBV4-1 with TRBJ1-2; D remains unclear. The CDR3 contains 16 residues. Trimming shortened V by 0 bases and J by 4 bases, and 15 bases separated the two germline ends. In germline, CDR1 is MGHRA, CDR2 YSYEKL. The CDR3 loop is CASSQDRGRSTYGYTF. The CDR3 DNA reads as TGCGCCAGCAGCCAAGATCGAGGACGGAGTACCTATGGCTACACCTTC.